The source of this T cell receptor beta chain is a study of T cells in Graves' hyperthyroidism and ophthalmopathy. About the study: Peripheral blood was drawn at first diagnosis, prior to all treatment.

Germline trimming cut 5 bases from V and 6 bases from J; bases unmatched to any gene: 4. Germline assignment: CDR1 PRHDT and CDR2 FYEKMQ (reference sequence). This CDR3 is built from 14 residues. TCR beta CDR3 regions were amplified from RNA transcripts. First-round RT-PCR of the TCR CDR3 relied on the HTBI primer set. TCRdb re-derived calls from the multiplex PCR reads in MiXCR, one entry per CDR3 protein. This sample has hundreds of thousands of distinct CDR3 sequences; roughly 14% occur once, and the top ten carry around 7.3%. Study observations and caveats: Ophthalmopathy and stable hyperthyroidism were told apart by a 13 V-J model.

Those with hyperthyroidism were 18 to 65 years old, newly diagnosed, and ill for under 2 months. It was 8.5 to 10 ml of fresh peripheral blood that supplied the PBMCs. This clonotype was counted at least ten times. Its antigen is not known. The V call is TRBV13, the J call TRBJ2-2; 9 bases map to TRBD1. Material: blood. This TCR was sampled from a woman between 18 and 29 years old with Graves' hyperthyroidism. CDR3 region: CASSLQGASGELFF. Here the CDR3 DNA reads TGTGCCAGCAGCCTACAGGGGGCGTCCGGGGAGCTGTTTTTT.